The 15 T cell receptor beta chains reported below all come from one sample, sequenced in a study of beta chain features in type 1 diabetes. Reverse transcribing all isolated RNA meant expressed TCRB transcripts were sequenced. Sequenced by immunoSEQ multiplex PCR; TCRdb stores in-frame clones only, minus some. This sample has hundreds of thousands of clones, with roughly 13% found just once. The sequenced sample was naive CD4+ T cells from blood. The receptors were sampled from a man between 18 and 35 years old in good health.

The chain uses TRBV10-3 and TRBJ1-5; tentatively, D is TRBD1 (6 bases). The CDR3 totals 13 residues. Between the trimmed V and J ends, which lost 6 bases and 7 bases, there was a span of 13 bases. The germline CDR1 and CDR2 sequences are ENHRY and SYGVKD. The chain's CDR3 is CAIRPEGGQPQHF. The CDR3, as DNA: TGTGCCATCAGGCCTGAGGGGGGGCAGCCCCAGCATTTT.

This clone showed up just a few times. This sequence joins TRBV5-1 and TRBJ2-7; D may be TRBD1 (6 bases). V lost 0 bases, J lost 3 bases, and 13 bases lay in between. CDR3 length equals 15 residues. The germline V gene encodes CDR1 SGHRS and CDR2 YFSETQ. The CDR3 region is CASSLAVGQFYEQYF. The CDR3 coding sequence is TGCGCCAGCAGCTTGGCCGTTGGACAGTTCTACGAGCAGTACTTC.

This chain links TRBV18 with TRBJ2-7; D is unclear. CDR3 size: 13 residues. V gave up 0 bases and J gave up 3 bases, with 6 bases separating them. The germline gives CDR1 KGHSH, CDR2 LQKENI. CDR3 protein: CASSPPPLYEQYF. CDR3 bases: TGTGCCAGCTCACCACCCCCCCTCTACGAGCAGTACTTC.

The sample holds a few counts of this clone. Other DNA sequences in the same sample also yield this CDR3. The chain recombines TRBV19 with TRBJ2-2, with D possibly being TRBD2 (5 bases). The germline gives CDR1 LNHDA, CDR2 SQIVND (reference sequence). This CDR3 spans 12 amino acids. The V gene lost 3 bases and the J gene lost 7 bases, with 6 bases spanning the gap. CDR3 protein: CASSIRGGELFF. CDR3 sequence (DNA): TGTGCCAGTAGTATCCGGGGCGGGGAGCTGTTTTTT.

This clone was seen more than once but under ten times. The chain couples TRBV4-3 to TRBJ2-3; the match to TRBD2 covers 7 bases. V was pared by 0 bases and J by 2 bases, with 8 bases of the junction left unmatched. The CDR3 is made up of 17 amino acids. Germline CDR1 is LGHNA and CDR2 is YSLEER. Written as DNA, the CDR3 is TGCGCCAGCAGCCAAGAGTCGGCGGGAGAGTACACAGATACGCAGTATTTT. Its protein is CASSQESAGEYTDTQYF.

This chain uses TRBV30 with TRBJ1-2; D gene unclear. The V end was cut by 7 bases, the J end by 3 bases, with 9 bases between. Per the germline V gene, CDR1 is GTSNPN and CDR2 is SVGIG (reference sequence). The CDR3 is 11 amino acids. The CDR3: CAFRLDYGYTF. CDR3 nucleotide sequence: TGTGCCTTCAGACTCGACTATGGCTACACCTTC. The full variable domain, with the rest looked up from reference TRBV30 and TRBJ1-2, is SQTIHQWPATLVQPVGSPLSLECTVEGTSNPNLYWYRQAAGRGLQLLFYSVGIGQISSEVPQNLSASRPQDRQFILSSKKLLLSDSGFYLCAFRLDYGYTFGSGTRLTVV.

This chain joins TRBV9 and TRBJ1-1; the match to TRBD1 covers 7 bases. This CDR3 spans 12 amino acids. J lost 4 bases, V lost 3 bases, and 0 bases had no gene match. CDR1 and CDR2 (germline): SGDLS, YYNGEE. The CDR3 sequence is CASSGTGTEAFF. CDR3 DNA: TGTGCCAGCAGCGGGACAGGCACTGAAGCTTTCTTT. Combining the CDR3 with reference TRBV9 and TRBJ1-1 gives the whole variable domain DSGVTQTPKHLITATGQRVTLRCSPRSGDLSVYWYQQSLDQGLQFLIQYYNGEERAKGNILERFSAQQFPDLHSELNLSSLELGDSALYFCASSGTGTEAFFGQGTRLTVV.

This clone has just a few counts. The CDR3 region is CASSSSGIGTGELFF. CDR3 DNA: TGTGCCAGCAGCTCCAGCGGGATCGGCACCGGGGAGCTGTTTTTT. This chain links TRBV28 with TRBJ2-2; 7 bases agree with TRBD2. Trimming cost V 6 bases and J 4 bases; bases outside gene matches: 8. The CDR3 is 15 residues long. Germline V gives CDR1 MDHEN, CDR2 SYDVKM.

V is TRBV13 and J is TRBJ2-1; the D gene is possibly TRBD1 (5 bases). The CDR3 loop spans 15 amino acids. Trimming removed 6 bases at V and 7 bases at J, with 19 bases between. CDR1 PRHDT and CDR2 FYEKMQ come from the germline V gene (reference sequence). CDR3 sequence reads: CASRPDMGRKNEQFF. DNA for the CDR3: TGTGCCAGCAGGCCGGACATGGGGCGCAAAAATGAGCAGTTCTTC.

V gene TRBV5-1 combines with J gene TRBJ2-5; TRBD2 might be the D (5 bases). Trimming removed 0 bases from V and 5 bases from J, with 23 bases in between. The germline gives CDR1 SGHRS, CDR2 YFSETQ. The CDR3 runs to 18 residues. The CDR3 region has the DNA TGCGCCAGCAGCTTGGCCATTCGCGGCAGAGATACGGGGGAGACCCAGTACTTC. Translation: CASSLAIRGRDTGETQYF. The whole variable domain, filled in from reference TRBV5-1 and TRBJ2-5, reads KAGVTQTPRYLIKTRGQQVTLSCSPISGHRSVSWYQQTPGQGLQFLFEYFSETQRNKGNFPGRFSGRQFSNSRSEMNVSTLELGDSALYLCASSLAIRGRDTGETQYFGPGTRLLVL.

The chain is built from TRBV29-1 and TRBJ1-2; a possible D gene is TRBD1 (5 bases). CDR3 size: 12 residues. Germline V gene data show CDR1 as SQVTM and CDR2 as ANQGSEA. V was clipped by 7 bases and J by 5 bases, with 14 bases between them. In DNA form, the CDR3 reads TGCAGCGCCAGGGTGGGTGGGTATGGCTACACCTTC. It yields the protein CSARVGGYGYTF. Full variable domain (outside the CDR3, taken from reference TRBV29-1 and TRBJ1-2): SAVISQKPSRDICQRGTSLTIQCQVDSQVTMMFWYRQQPGQSLTLIATANQGSEATYESGFVIDKFPISRPNLTFSTLTVSNMSPEDSSIYLCSARVGGYGYTFGSGTRLTVV.

The rearrangement links TRBV27 to TRBJ1-3, with no clear D. The length of the CDR3 is 14 residues. CDR1 is MNHEY and CDR2 is SMNVEV in the germline V gene (reference sequence). Trimming took 5 bases from V and 0 from J, leaving 8 bases between them. The CDR3 reads CASSRRSSGNTIYF. The CDR3 region has the DNA TGTGCCAGCAGTCGGAGGAGCTCTGGAAACACCATATATTTT.

The rearrangement joins TRBV5-4 to TRBJ2-1, with 9 bases lining up with TRBD2. The CDR3 length is 15 residues. Germline CDR1 and CDR2: SGHNT and YYREEE (reference sequence). V was clipped by 4 bases and J by 7 bases; unmatched bases: 9. In DNA form, the CDR3 reads TGTGCCAGCAGCGCGGTGGCTAGCGGGAATAATGAGCAGTTCTTC. Translation gives CASSAVASGNNEQFF.

The chain uses TRBV15 and TRBJ2-3; 7 bases align to TRBD1. The junction had 9 bases not matched to a gene; V was cut back by 5 bases and J by 4 bases. The CDR3 has 15 amino acids. The germline V gene encodes CDR1 LNHNV and CDR2 YYDKDF (reference sequence). The CDR3 reads CATSGRQGSADTQYF. Written as DNA, the CDR3 is TGTGCCACCAGCGGACGACAGGGTTCAGCAGATACGCAGTATTTT.

On this clone itself: Other DNA sequences in the same sample also yield this CDR3. The genes are TRBV28 and TRBJ1-5; D is undetermined. Germline assignment: CDR1 MDHEN and CDR2 SYDVKM. This CDR3 has 10 amino acids. Trimming took 6 bases from V and 6 from J, leaving 3 bases between them. The CDR3: CASSSQPQHF. CDR3 bases: TGTGCCAGCAGCTCTCAGCCCCAGCATTTT.